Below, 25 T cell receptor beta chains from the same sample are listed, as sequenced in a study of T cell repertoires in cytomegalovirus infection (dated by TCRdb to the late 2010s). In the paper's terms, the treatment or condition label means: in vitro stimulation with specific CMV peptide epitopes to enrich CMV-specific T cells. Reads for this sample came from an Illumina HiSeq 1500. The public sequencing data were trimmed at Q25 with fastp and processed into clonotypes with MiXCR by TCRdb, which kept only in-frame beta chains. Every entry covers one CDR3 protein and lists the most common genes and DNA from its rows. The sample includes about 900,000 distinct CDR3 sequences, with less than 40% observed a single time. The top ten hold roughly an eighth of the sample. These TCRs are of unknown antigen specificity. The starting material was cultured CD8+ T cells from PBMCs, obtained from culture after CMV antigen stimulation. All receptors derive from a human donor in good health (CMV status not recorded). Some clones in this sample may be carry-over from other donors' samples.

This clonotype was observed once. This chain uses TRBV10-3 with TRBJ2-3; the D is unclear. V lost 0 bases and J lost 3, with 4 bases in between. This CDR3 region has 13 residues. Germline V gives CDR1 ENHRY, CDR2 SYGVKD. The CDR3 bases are TGTGCCATCAGTGAGTCAAGTACAGATACGCAGTATTTT. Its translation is CAISESSTDTQYF.

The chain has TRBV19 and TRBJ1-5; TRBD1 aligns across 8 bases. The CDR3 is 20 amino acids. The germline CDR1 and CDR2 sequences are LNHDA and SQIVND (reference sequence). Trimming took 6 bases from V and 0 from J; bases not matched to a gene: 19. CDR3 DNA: TGTGCCAGTAGACTATACCTTCCGGACAGGGACGGGTATAGCAATCAGCCCCAGCATTTT. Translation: CASRLYLPDRDGYSNQPQHF.

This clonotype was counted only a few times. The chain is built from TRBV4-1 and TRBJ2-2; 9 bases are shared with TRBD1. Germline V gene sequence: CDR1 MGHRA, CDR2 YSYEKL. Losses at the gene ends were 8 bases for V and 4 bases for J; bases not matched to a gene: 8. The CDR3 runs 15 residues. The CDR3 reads CASAPGQGGTGELFF. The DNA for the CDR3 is TGCGCCAGCGCGCCGGGACAGGGAGGCACCGGGGAGCTGTTTTTT.

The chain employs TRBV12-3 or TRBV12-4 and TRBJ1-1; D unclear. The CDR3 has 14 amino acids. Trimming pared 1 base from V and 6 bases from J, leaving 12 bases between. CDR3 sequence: CASSLESDTPEAFF. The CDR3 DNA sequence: TGTGCCAGCAGTTTAGAGTCAGACACACCTGAAGCTTTCTTT.

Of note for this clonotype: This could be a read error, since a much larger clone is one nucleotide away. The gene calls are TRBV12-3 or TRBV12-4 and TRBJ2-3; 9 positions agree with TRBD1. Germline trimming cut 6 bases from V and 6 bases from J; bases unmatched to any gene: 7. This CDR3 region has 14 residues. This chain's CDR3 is CASRGTGPKDTQYF. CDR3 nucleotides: TGTGCCAGCAGGGGGACAGGGCCTAAGGATACGCAGTATTTT.

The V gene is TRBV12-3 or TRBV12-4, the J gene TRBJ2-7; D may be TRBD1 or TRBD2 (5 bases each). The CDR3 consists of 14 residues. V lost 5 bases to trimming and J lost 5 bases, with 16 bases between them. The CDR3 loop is CASSGWDGLDEQYF. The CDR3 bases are TGTGCCAGCAGTGGTTGGGACGGGTTGGACGAGCAGTACTTC.

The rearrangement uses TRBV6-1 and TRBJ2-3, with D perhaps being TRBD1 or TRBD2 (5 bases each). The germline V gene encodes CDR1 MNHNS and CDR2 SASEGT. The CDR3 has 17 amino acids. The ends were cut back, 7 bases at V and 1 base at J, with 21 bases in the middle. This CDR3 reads CASIDEPGPVGTDTQYF. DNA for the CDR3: TGTGCCAGCATTGACGAACCGGGGCCCGTGGGCACAGATACGCAGTATTTT.

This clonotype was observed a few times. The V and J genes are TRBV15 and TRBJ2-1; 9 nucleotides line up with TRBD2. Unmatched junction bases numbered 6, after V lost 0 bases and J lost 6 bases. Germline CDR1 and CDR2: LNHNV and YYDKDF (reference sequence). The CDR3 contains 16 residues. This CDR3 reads CATSRDAAGGLNEQFF. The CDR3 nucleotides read TGTGCCACCAGCAGAGATGCAGCGGGGGGCCTCAATGAGCAGTTCTTC.

This chain's CDR3 is CASSNGEGRRDGYTF. CDR3 bases: TGTGCCAGCAGCAATGGGGAGGGGCGCAGAGATGGCTACACCTTC. The rearrangement uses TRBV7-9 and TRBJ1-2; D may be TRBD1 (5 bases). The V end lost 5 bases, the J end lost 6 bases, and 19 bases lay between the germline ends. Germline V gene sequence: CDR1 SEHNR, CDR2 FQNEAQ (reference sequence). There are 15 residues in the CDR3.

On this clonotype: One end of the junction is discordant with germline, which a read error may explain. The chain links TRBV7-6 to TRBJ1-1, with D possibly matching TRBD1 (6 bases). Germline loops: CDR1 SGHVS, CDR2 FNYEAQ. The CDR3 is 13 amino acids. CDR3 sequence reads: CVSRGGRNTEAFF. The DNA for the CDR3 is TGTGTCAGCAGGGGCGGGAGGAACACTGAAGCTTTCTTT. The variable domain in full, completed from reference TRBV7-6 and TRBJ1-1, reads GAGVSQSPRYKVTKRGQDVALRCDPISGHVSLYWYRQALGQGPEFLTYFNYEAQQDKSGLPNDRFSAERPEGSISTLTIQRTEQRDSAMYRCVSRGGRNTEAFFGQGTRLTVV.

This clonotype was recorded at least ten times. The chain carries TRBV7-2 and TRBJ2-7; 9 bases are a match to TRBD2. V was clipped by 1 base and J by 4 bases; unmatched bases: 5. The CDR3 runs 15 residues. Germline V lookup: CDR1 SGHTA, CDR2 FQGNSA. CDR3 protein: CASSLVPSGAYEQYF. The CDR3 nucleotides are TGTGCCAGCAGCTTAGTGCCTAGCGGGGCTTACGAGCAGTACTTC.

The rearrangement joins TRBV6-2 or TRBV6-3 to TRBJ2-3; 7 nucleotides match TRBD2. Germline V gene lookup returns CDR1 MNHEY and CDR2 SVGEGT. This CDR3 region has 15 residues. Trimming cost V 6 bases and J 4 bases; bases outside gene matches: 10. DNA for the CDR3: TGTGCCAGCAGCCAATTCCGGGGGAGGGCAGATACGCAGTATTTT. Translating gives CASSQFRGRADTQYF.

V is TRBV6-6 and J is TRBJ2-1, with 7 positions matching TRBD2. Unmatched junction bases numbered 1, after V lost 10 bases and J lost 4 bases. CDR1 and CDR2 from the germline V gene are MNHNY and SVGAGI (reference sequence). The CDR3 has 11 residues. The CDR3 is CAIGRYNEQFF. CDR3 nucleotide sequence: TGTGCCATCGGGAGGTACAATGAGCAGTTCTTC.

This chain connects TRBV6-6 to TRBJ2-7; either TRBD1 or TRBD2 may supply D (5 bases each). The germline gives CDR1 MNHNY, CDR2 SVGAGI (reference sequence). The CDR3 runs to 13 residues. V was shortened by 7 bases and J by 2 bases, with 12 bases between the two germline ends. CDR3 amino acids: CASTWDGAYEQYV. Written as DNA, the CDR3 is TGTGCCAGCACCTGGGACGGAGCCTACGAGCAGTACGTC.

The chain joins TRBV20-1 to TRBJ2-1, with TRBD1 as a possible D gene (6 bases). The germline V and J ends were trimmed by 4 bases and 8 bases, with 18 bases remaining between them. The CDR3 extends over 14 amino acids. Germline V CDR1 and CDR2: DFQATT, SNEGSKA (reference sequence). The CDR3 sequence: CSAKAVWGLDEQFF. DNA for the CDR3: TGCAGTGCTAAGGCGGTATGGGGGCTCGATGAGCAGTTCTTC.

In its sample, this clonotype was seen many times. The CDR3 is CASSLAGGASQETQYF. In DNA form, the CDR3 reads TGTGCCAGCAGCTTAGCGGGGGGGGCCTCCCAAGAGACCCAGTACTTC. The chain has TRBV7-2 and TRBJ2-5, with D maybe TRBD2 (7 bases). CDR3 length: 16 amino acids. CDR1 and CDR2 from the germline V gene are SGHTA and FQGNSA. With 0 bases removed from V and 1 base from J, the gap between germline ends came to 12 bases.

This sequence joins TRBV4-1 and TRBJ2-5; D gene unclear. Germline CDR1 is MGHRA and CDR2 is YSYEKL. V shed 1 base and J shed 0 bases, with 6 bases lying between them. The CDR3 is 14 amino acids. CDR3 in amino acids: CASSQGLNQETQYF. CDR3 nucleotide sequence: TGCGCCAGCAGCCAAGGGCTAAACCAAGAGACCCAGTACTTC.

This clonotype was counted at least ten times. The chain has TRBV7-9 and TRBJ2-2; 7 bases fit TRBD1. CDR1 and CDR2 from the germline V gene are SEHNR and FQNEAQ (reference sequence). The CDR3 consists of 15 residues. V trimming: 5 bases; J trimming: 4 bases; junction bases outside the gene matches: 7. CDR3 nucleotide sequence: TGTGCCAGCAGCCTCTGGACAGGCGGCACCGGGGAGCTGTTTTTT. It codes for CASSLWTGGTGELFF.

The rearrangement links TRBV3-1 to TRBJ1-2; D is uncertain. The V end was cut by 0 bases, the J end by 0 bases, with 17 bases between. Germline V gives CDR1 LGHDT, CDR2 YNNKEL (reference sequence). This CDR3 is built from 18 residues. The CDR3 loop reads CASSQDRNGFTANYGYTF. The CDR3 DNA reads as TGTGCCAGCAGCCAAGATCGTAACGGTTTCACGGCTAACTATGGCTACACCTTC.

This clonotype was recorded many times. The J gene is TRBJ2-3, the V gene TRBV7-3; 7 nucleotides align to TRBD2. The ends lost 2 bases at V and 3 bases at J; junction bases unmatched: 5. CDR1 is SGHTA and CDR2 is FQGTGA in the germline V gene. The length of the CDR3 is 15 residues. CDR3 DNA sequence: TGTGCCAGCAGCTTAGGCGGGGGAAATACAGATACGCAGTATTTT. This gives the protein CASSLGGGNTDTQYF.

The CDR3 DNA reads TGTGCCAGCAGTTTGGGCAGGGGGGGGGGTAACTATGGCTACACCTTC. Translated, it gives CASSLGRGGGNYGYTF. This chain connects TRBV27 to TRBJ1-2; 7 bases agree with TRBD1. This CDR3 is 16 amino acids long. CDR1 is MNHEY, CDR2 SMNVEV, per germline (reference sequence). V trimming: 3 bases; J trimming: 1 base; junction bases outside the gene matches: 8.

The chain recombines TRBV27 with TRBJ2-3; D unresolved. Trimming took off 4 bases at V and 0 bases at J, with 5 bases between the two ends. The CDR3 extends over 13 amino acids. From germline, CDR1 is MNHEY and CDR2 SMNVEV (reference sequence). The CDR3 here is CASSSVSTDTQYF. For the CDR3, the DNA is TGTGCCAGCAGTTCTGTTAGCACAGATACGCAGTATTTT.

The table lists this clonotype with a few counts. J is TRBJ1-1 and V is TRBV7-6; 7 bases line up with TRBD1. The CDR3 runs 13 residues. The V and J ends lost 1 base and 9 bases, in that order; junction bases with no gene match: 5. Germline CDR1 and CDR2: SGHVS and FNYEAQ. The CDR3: CASSLGGRGQAFF. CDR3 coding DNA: TGTGCCAGCAGCTTAGGTGGGAGGGGGCAAGCTTTCTTT.

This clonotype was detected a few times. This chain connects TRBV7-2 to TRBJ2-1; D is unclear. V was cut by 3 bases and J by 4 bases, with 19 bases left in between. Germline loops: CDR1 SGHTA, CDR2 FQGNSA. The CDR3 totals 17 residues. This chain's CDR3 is CASSFNLVSYLYNEQFF. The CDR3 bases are TGTGCCAGCAGCTTTAATCTAGTCAGCTACTTATACAATGAGCAGTTCTTC.

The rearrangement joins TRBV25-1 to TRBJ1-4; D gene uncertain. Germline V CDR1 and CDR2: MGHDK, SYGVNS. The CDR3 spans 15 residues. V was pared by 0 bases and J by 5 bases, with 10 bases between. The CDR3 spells CASSEYIRSNEKLFF. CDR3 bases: TGTGCCAGCAGTGAATATATCCGGAGCAATGAAAAACTGTTTTTT.